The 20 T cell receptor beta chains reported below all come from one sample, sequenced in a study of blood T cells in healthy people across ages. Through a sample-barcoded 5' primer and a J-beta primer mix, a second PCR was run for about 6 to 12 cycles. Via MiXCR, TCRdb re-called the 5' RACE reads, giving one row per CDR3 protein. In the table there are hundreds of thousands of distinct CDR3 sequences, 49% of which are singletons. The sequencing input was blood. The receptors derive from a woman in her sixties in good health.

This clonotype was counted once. In DNA form, the CDR3 reads TGTGCCAGCAATCGTTTGAATTCGAACACTGAAGCTTTCTTT. Amino acids: CASNRLNSNTEAFF. V is TRBV12-3 or TRBV12-4 and J is TRBJ1-1, with D uncertain. The length of the CDR3 is 14 residues. Trimming removed 7 bases from V and 1 base from J, with 13 bases in between.

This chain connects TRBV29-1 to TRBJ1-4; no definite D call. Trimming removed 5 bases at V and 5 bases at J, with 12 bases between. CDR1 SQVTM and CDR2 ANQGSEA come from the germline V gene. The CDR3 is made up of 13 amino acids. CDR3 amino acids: CSVRSGKNEKLFF. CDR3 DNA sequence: TGCAGCGTTCGGAGCGGAAAGAATGAAAAACTGTTTTTT.

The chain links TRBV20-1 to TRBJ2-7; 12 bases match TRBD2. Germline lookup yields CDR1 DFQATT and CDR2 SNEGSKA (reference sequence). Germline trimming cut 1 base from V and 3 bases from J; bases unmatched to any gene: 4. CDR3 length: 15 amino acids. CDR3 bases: TGCAGTGCTAGAGTGACTAGCGGGAGAGTCTACGAGCAGTACTTC. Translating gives CSARVTSGRVYEQYF.

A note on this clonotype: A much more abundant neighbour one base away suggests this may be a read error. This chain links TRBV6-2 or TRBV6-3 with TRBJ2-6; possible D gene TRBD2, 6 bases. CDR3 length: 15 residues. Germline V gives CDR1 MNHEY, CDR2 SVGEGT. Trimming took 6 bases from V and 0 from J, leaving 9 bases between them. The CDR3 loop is CASRLGGSGANVLTF. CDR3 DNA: TGTGCCAGCAGGTTGGGGGGCTCTGGGGCCAACGTCCTGACTTTC.

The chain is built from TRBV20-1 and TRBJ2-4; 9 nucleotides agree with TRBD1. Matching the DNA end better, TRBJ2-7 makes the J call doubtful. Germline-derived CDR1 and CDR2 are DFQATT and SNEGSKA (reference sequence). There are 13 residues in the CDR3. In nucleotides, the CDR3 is TGCAGTGCTCCTAGACAGGGGGGATACGAGCAGTACTTC. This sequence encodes CSAPRQGGYEQYF.

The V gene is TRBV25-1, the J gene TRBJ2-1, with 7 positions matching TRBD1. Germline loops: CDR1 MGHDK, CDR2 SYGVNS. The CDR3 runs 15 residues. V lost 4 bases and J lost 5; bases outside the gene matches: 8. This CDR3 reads CASSALGDRNNEQFF. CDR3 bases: TGTGCCAGCAGTGCCTTGGGGGACAGAAACAATGAGCAGTTCTTC.

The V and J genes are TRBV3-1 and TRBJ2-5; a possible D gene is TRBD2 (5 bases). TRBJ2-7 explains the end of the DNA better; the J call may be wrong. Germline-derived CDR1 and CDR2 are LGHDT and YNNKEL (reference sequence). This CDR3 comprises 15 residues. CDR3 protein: CASSAISLGSYEQYF. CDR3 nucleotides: TGTGCCAGCAGCGCGATCAGCCTAGGGAGCTACGAGCAGTACTTC.

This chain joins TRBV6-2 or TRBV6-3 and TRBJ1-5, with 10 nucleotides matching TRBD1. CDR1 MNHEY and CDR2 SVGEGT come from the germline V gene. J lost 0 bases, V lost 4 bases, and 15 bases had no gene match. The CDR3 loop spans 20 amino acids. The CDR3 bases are TGTGCCAGCAGTTCTCCCGTACCCGACAGGGGGCGTTATAGCAATCAGCCCCAGCATTTT. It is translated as CASSSPVPDRGRYSNQPQHF.

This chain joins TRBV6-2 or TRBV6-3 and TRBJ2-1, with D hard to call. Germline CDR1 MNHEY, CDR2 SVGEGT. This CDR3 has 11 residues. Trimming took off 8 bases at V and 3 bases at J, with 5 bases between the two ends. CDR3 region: CASDNYNEQFF. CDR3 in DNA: TGTGCCAGCGACAACTACAATGAGCAGTTCTTC.

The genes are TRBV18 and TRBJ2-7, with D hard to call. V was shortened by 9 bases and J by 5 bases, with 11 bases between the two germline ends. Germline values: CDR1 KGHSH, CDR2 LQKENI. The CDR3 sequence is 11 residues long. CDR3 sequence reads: CASPPPHEQYF. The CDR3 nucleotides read TGTGCCAGTCCCCCTCCCCACGAGCAGTACTTC.

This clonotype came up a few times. This chain's CDR3 is CASSSGSVSTDTQYF. The CDR3 DNA is TGTGCCAGCAGCTCCGGAAGCGTCAGCACAGATACGCAGTATTTT. The chain employs TRBV11-3 and TRBJ2-3, with D uncertain. CDR1 is SGHNT and CDR2 is YENEEA in the germline V gene. This CDR3 is built from 15 residues. V dropped 4 bases and J dropped 0 bases, with 11 bases sitting between them.

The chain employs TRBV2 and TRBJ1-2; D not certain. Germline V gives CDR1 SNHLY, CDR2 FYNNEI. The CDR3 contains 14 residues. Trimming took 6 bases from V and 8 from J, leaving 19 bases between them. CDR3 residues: CASRWEVALEGYTF. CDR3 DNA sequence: TGTGCCAGCAGATGGGAAGTGGCCCTGGAGGGCTACACCTTC.

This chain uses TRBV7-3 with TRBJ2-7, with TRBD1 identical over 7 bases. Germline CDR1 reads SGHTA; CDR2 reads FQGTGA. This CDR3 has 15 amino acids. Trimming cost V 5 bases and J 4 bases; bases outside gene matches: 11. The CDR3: CASSTLPGQQYEQYF. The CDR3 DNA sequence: TGTGCCAGCAGCACACTACCGGGACAGCAGTACGAGCAGTACTTC.

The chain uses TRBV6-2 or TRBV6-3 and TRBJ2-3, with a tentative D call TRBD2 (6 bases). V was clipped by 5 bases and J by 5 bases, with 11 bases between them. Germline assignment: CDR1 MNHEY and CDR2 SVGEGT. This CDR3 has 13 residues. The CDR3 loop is CASSDGGQDTQYF. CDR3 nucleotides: TGTGCCAGCAGTGACGGAGGGCAAGATACGCAGTATTTT.

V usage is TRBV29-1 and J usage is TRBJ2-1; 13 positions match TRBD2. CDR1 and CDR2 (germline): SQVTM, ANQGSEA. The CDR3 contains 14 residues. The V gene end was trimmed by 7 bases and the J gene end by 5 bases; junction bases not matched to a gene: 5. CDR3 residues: CSGEGLAGNNEQFF. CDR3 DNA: TGCAGCGGGGAGGGACTAGCGGGAAACAATGAGCAGTTCTTC.

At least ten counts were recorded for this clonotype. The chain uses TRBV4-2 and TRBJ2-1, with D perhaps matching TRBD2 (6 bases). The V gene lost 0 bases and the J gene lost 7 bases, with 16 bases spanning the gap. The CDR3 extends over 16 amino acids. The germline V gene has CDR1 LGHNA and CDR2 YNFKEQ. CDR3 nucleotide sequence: TGTGCCAGCAGCCAAGATACGACGGGAGAGGGGAATGAGCAGTTCTTC. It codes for CASSQDTTGEGNEQFF.

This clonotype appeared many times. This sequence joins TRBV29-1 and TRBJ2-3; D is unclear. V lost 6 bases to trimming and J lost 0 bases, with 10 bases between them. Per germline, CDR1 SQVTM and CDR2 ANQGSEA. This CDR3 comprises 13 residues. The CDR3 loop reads CSVSTQSTDTQYF. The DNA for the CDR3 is TGCAGCGTCAGTACCCAGAGCACAGATACGCAGTATTTT.

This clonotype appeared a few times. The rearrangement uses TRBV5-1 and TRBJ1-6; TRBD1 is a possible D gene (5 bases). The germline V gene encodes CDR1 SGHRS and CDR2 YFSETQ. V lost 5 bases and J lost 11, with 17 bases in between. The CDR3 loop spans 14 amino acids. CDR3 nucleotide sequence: TGCGCCAGCAGGGAGGACATATGGGAGCCACCCCTCCACTTT. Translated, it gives CASREDIWEPPLHF.

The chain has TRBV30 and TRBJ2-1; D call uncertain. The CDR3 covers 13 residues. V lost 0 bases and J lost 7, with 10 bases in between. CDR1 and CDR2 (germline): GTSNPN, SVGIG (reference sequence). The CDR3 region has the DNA TGTGCCTGGAGTGTAAAAGTATTGAATGAGCAGTTCTTC. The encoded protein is CAWSVKVLNEQFF.

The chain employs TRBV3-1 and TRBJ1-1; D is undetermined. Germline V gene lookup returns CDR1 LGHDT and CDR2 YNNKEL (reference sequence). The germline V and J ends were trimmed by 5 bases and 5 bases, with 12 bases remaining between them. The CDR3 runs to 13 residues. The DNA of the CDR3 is TGTGCCAGCAGCATCGGACCACGGACTGAAGCTTTCTTT. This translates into CASSIGPRTEAFF.